This TCR beta chain is from a study of human T cells and chemical hapten exposure. Each cDNA molecule in the library carried unique molecular identifiers. TCRdb independently ran MiXCR on the RACE reads; one entry per CDR3 protein. The sample consists of tens of thousands of distinct CDR3 sequences, around 10% of them appearing once. This clonotype was detected many times. Time point in this sample: patch test 2, 6 weeks after DPC sensitization. The treatment is: therapeutic diphenylcyclopropenone sensitization with weekly scalp DPC. Germline CDR1 and CDR2: SGHVS and FQNEAQ. With 1 base clipped from V and 4 bases from J, the junction kept 4 bases outside the gene matches. The CDR3 sequence is 16 residues long.

The sample consisted of whole blood, taken in connection with sensitization to the hapten diphenylcyclopropenone (DPC). The chain combines TRBV7-8 with TRBJ2-1, with TRBD2 identical over 10 bases. The sequence was obtained from a man aged 35 to 55 with alopecia areata. Some clones in this sample may be carry-over from other donors' samples. The CDR3 sequence: CASSLEVAGGYNEQFF. DNA for the CDR3: TGTGCCAGCAGCTTAGAGGTAGCGGGGGGTTACAATGAGCAGTTCTTC.